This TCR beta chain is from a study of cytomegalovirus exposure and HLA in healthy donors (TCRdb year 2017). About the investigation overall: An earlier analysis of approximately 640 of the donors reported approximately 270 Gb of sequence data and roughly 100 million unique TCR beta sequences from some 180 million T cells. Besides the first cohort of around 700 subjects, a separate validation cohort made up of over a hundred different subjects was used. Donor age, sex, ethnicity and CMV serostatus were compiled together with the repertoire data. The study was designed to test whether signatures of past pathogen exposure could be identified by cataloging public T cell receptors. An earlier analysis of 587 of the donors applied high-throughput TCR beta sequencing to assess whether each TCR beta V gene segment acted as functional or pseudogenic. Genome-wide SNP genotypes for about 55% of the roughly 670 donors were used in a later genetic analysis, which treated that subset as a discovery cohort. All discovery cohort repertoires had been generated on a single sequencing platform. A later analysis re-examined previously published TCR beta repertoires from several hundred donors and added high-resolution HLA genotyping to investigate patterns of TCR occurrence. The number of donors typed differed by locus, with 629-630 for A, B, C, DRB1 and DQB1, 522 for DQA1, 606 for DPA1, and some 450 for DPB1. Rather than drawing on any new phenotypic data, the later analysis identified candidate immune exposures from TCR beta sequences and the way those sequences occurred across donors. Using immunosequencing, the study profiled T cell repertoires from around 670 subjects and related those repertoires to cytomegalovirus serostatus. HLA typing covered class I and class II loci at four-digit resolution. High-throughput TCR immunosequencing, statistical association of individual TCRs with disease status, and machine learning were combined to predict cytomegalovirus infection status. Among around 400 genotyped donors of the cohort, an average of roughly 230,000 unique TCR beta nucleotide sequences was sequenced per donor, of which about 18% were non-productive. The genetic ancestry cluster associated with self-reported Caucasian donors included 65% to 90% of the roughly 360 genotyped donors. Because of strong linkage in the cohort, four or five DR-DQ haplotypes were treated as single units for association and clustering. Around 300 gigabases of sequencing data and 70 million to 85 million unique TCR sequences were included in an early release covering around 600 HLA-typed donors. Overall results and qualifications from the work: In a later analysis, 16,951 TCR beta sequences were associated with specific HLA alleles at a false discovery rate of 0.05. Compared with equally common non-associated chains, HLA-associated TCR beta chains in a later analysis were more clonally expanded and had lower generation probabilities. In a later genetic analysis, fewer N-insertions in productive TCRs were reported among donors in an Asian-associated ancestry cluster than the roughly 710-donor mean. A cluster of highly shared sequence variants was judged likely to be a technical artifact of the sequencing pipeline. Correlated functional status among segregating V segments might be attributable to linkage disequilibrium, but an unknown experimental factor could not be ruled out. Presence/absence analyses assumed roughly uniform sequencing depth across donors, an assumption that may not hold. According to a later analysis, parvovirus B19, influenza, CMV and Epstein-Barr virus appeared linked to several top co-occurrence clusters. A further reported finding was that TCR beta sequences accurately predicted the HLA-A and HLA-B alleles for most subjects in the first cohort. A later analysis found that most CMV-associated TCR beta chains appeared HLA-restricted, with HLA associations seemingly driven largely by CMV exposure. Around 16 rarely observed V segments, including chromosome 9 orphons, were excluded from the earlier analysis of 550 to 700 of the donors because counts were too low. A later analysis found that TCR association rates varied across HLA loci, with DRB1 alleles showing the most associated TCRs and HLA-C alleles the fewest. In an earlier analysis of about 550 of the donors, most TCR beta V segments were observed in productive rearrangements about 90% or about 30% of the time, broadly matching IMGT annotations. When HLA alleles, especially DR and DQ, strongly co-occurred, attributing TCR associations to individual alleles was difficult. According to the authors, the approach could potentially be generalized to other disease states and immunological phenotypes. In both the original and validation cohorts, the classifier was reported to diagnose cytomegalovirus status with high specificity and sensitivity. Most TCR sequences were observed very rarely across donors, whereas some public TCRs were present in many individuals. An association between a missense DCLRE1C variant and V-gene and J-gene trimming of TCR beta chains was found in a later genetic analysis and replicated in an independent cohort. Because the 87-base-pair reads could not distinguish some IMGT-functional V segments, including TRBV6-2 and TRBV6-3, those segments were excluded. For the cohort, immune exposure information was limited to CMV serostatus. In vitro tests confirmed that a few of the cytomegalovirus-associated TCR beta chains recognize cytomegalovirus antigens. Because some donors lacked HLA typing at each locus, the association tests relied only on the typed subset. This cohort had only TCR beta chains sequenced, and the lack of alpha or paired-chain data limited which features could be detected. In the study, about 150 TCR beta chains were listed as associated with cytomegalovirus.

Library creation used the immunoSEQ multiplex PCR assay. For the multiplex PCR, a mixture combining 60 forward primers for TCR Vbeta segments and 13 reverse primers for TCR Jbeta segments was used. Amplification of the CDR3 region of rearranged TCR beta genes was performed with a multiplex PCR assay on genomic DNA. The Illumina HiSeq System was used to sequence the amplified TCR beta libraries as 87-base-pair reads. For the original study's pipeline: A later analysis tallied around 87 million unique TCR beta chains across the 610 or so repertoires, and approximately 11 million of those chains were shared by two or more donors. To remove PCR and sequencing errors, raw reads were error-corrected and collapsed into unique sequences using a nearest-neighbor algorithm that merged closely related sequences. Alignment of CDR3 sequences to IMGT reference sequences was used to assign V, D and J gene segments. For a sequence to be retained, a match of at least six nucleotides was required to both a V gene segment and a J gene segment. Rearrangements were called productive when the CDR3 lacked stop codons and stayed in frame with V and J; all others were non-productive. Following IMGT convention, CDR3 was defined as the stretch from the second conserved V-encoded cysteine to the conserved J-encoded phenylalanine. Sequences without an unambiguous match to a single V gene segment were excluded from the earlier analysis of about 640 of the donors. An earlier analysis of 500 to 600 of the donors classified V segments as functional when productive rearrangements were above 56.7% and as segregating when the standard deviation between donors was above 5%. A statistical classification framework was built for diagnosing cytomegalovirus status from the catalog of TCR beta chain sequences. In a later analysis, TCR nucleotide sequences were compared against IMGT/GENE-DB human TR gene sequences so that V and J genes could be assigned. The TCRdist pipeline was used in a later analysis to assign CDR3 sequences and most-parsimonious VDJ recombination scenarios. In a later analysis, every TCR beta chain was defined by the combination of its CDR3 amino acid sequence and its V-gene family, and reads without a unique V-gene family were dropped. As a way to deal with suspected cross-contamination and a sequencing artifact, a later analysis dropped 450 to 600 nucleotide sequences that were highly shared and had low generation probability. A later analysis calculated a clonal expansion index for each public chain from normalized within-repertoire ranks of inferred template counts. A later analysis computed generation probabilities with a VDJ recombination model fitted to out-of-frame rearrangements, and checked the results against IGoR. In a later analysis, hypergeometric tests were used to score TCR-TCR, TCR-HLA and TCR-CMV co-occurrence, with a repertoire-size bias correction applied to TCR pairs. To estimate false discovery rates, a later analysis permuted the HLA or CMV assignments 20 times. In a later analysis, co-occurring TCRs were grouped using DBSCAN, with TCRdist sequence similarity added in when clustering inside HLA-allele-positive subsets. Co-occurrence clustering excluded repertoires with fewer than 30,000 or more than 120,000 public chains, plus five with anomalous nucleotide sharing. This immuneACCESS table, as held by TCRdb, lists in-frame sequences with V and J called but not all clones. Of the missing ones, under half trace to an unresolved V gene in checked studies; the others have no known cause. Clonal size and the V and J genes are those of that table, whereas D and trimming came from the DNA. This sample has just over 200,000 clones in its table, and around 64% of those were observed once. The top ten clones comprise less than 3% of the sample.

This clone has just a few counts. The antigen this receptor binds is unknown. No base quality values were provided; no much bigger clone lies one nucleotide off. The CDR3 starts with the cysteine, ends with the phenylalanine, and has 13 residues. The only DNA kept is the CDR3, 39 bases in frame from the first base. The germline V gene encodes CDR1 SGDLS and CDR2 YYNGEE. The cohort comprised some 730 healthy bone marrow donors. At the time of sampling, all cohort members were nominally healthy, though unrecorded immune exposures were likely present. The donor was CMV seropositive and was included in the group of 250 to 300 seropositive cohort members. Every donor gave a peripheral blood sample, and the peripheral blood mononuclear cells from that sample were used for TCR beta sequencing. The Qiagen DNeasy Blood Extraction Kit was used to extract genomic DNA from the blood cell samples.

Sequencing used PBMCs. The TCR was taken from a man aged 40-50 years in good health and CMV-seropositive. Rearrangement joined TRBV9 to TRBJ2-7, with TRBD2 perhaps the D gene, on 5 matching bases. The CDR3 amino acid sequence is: CAGSAAQRYEQYF. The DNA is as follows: TGTGCAGGATCCGCGGCCCAGCGGTACGAGCAGTACTTC.